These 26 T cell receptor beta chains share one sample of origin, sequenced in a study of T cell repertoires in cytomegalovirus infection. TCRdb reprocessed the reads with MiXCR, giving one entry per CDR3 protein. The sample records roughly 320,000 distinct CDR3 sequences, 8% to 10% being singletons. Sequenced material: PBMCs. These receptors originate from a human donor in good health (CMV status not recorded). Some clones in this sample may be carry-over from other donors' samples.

CDR3 bases: TGCGCCAGCAGTCAAGAGGTGGAGACAGGACCCCACTACAATGAGCAGTTCTTC. Its translation: CASSQEVETGPHYNEQFF. The chain couples TRBV23-1 to TRBJ2-1, with TRBD1 as a possible D gene (6 bases). TRBV23-1 is an ORF; its function is uncertain. This CDR3 has 18 residues. V was shortened by 2 bases and J by 3 bases, with 20 bases between the two germline ends.

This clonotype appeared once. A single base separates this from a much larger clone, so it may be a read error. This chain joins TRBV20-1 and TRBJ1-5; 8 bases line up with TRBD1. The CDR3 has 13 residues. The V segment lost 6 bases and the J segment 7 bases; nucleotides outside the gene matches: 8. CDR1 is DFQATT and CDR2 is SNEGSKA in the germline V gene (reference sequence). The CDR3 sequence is CSARTGSEQPQHF. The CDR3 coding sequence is TGCAGTGCCCGGACAGGGTCCGAGCAGCCCCAGCATTTT.

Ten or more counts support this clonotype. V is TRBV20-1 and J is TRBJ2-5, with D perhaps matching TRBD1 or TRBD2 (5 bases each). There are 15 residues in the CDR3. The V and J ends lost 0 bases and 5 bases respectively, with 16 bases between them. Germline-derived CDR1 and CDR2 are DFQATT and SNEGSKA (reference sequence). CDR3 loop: CSARDPGTPAETQYF. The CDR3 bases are TGCAGTGCTAGAGATCCAGGGACGCCAGCCGAGACCCAGTACTTC.

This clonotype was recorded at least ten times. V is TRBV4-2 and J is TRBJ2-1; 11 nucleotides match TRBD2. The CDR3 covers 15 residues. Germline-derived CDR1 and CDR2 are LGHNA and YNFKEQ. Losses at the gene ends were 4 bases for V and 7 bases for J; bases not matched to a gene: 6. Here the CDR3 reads CASSLLAGGLNEQFF. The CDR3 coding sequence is TGTGCCAGCAGCCTTCTAGCGGGGGGCCTAAATGAGCAGTTCTTC.

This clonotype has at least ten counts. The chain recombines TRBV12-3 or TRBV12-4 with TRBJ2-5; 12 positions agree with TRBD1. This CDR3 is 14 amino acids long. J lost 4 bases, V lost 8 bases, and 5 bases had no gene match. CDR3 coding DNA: TGTGCCAGCGAGGGACAGGGGGCTTTAGAGACCCAGTACTTC. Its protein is CASEGQGALETQYF.

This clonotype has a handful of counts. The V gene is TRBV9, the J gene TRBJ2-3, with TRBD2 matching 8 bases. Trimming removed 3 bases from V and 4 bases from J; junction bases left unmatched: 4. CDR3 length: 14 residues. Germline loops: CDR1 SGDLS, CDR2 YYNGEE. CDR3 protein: CASSAGGGPDTQYF. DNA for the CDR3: TGTGCCAGCAGCGCCGGGGGGGGCCCAGATACGCAGTATTTT.

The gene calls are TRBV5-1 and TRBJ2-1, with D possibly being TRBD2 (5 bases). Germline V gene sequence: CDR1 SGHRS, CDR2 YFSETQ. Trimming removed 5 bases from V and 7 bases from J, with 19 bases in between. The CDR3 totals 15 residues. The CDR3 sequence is CASSPDLTPGNEQFF. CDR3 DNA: TGCGCCAGCAGTCCGGACCTTACCCCGGGGAATGAGCAGTTCTTC. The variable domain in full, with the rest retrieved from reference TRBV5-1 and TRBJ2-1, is KAGVTQTPRYLIKTRGQQVTLSCSPISGHRSVSWYQQTPGQGLQFLFEYFSETQRNKGNFPGRFSGRQFSNSRSEMNVSTLELGDSALYLCASSPDLTPGNEQFFGPGTRLTVL.

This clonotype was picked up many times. The CDR3 protein is CSARAAGGFFSYEQYF. In DNA, the CDR3 is TGCAGTGCTAGAGCGGCGGGGGGATTTTTCTCCTACGAGCAGTACTTC. The chain couples TRBV20-1 to TRBJ2-7; 8 bases are a match to TRBD2. The CDR3 is made up of 16 amino acids. Germline loops: CDR1 DFQATT, CDR2 SNEGSKA (reference sequence). V shed 1 base and J 0 bases; nucleotides not matched to a gene: 8.

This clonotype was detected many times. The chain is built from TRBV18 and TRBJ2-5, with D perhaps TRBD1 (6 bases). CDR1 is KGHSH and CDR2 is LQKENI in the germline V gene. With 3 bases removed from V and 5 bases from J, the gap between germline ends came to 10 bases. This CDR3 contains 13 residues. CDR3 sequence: CASSPGADETQYF. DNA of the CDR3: TGTGCCAGCTCACCGGGGGCGGACGAGACCCAGTACTTC.

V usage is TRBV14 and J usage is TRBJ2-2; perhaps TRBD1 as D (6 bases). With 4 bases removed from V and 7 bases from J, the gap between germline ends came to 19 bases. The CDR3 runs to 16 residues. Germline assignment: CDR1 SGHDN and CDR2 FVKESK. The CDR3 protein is CASSLGHQTGVGELFF. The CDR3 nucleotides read TGTGCCAGCAGCCTTGGACACCAGACAGGCGTCGGGGAGCTGTTTTTT.

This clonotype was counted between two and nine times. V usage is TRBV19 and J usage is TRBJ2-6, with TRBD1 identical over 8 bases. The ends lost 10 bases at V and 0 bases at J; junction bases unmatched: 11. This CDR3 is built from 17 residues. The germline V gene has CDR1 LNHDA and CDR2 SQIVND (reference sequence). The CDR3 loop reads CATSRGPTGSGANVLTF. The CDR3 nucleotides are TGTGCCACGAGCAGGGGGCCGACTGGCTCTGGGGCCAACGTCCTGACTTTC.

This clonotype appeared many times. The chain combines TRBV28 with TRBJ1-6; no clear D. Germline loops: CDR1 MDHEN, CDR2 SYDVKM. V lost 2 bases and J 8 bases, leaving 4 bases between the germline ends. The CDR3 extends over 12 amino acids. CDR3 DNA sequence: TGTGCCAGCAGTTTAAAGTATTCACCCCTCCACTTT. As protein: CASSLKYSPLHF.

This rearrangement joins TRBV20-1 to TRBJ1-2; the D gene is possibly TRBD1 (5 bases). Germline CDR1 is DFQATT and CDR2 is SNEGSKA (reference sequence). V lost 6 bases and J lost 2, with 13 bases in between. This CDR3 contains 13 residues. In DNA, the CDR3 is TGCAGTGCCCAAGAGGGGATAAACTATGGCTACACCTTC. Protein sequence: CSAQEGINYGYTF.

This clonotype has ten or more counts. The CDR3 loop reads CASSLAHLTSITDTQYF. CDR3 DNA sequence: TGTGCCAGCAGCTTAGCGCATCTAACTTCCATCACAGATACGCAGTATTTT. The chain combines TRBV7-2 with TRBJ2-3; no definite D call. CDR3 length: 17 residues. CDR1 and CDR2 (germline): SGHTA, FQGNSA. Trimming took off 0 bases at V and 2 bases at J, with 15 bases between the two ends.

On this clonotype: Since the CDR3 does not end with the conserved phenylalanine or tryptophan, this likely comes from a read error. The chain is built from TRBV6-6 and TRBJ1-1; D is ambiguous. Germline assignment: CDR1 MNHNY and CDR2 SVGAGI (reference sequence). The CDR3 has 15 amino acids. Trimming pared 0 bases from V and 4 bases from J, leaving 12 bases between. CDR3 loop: CASSYSQDGITEAFL. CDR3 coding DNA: TGTGCCAGCAGTTACTCCCAGGATGGAATCACTGAAGCTTTCCTT.

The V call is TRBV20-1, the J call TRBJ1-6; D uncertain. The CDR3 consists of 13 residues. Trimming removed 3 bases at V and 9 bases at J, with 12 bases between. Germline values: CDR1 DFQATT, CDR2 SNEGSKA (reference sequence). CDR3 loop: CSASGFMRSPLHF. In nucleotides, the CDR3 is TGCAGTGCTAGTGGGTTTATGCGTTCACCCCTCCACTTT.

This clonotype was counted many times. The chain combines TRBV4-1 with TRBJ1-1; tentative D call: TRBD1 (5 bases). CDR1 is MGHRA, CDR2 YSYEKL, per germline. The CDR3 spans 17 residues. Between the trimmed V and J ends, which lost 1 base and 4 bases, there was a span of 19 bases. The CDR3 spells CASSQGAGAMRGTEAFF. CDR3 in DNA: TGCGCCAGCAGCCAAGGGGCTGGGGCGATGAGAGGCACTGAAGCTTTCTTT.

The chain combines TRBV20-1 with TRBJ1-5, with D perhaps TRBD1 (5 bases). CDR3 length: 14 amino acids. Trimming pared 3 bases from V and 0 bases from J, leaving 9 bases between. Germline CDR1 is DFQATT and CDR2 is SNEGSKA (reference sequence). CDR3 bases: TGCAGTGCTAGTGCGGGGCTTAGCAATCAGCCCCAGCATTTT. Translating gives CSASAGLSNQPQHF.

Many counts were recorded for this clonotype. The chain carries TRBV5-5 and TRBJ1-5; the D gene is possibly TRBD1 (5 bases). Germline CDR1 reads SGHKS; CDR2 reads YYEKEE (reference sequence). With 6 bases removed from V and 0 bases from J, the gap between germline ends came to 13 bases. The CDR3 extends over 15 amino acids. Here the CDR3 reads CASNDRPISNQPQHF. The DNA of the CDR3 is TGTGCCAGCAACGACAGACCGATTAGCAATCAGCCCCAGCATTTT.

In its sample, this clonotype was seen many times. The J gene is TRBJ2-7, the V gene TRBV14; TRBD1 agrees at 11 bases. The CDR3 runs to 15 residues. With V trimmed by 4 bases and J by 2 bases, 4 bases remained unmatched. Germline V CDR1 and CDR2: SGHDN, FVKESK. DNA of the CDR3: TGTGCCAGCAGCCGACCGGGACAGGGGGCCTACGAGCAGTACTTC. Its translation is CASSRPGQGAYEQYF.

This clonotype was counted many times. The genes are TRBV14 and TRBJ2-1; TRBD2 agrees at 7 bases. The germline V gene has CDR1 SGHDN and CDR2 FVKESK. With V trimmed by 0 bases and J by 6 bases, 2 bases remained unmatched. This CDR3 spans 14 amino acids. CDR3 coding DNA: TGTGCCAGCAGCCAAGATTGGACTAGCAATGAGCAGTTCTTC. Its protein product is CASSQDWTSNEQFF.

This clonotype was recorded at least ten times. CDR3 protein: CSVARTAINEQFF. The CDR3 region has the DNA TGCAGCGTTGCGAGGACAGCCATCAATGAGCAGTTCTTC. The J gene is TRBJ2-1, the V gene TRBV29-1; a weak D match, TRBD1 (6 bases). Germline CDR1 reads SQVTM; CDR2 reads ANQGSEA. The CDR3 sequence is 13 residues long. Trimming took off 4 bases at V and 6 bases at J, with 13 bases between the two ends.

CDR3 in amino acids: CASSHDWDISSYNSPLHF. The DNA of the CDR3 is TGTGCCAGCAGCCACGATTGGGACATTAGCTCCTATAATTCACCCCTCCACTTT. The V and J genes are TRBV4-2 and TRBJ1-6, with D perhaps matching TRBD1 (6 bases). CDR1 LGHNA and CDR2 YNFKEQ come from the germline V gene. This CDR3 contains 18 residues. The germline V and J ends were trimmed by 3 bases and 0 bases, with 15 bases remaining between them.

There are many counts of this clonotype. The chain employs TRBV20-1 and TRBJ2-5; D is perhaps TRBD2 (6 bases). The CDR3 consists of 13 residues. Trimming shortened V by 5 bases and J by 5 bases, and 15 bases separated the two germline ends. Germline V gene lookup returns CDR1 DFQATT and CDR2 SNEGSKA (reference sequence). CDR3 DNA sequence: TGCAGTGCTCGGGCGGGGCCGGTGGAGACCCAGTACTTC. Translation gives CSARAGPVETQYF.

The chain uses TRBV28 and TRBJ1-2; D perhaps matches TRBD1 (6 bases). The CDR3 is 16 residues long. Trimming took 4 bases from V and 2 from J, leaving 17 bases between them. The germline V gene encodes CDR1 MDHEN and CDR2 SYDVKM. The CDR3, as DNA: TGTGCCAGCAGTTCCCCCGCTACAGGGAAAAACTATGGCTACACCTTC. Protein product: CASSSPATGKNYGYTF.

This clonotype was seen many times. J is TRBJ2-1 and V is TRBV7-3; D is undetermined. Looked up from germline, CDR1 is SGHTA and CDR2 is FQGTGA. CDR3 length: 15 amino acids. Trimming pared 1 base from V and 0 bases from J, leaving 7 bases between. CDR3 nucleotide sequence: TGTGCCAGCAGCTTAAGTAAGGTCTCCTACAATGAGCAGTTCTTC. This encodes CASSLSKVSYNEQFF. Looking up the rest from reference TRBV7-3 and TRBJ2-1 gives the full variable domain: GAGVSQTPSNKVTEKGKYVELRCDPISGHTALYWYRQSLGQGPEFLIYFQGTGAADDSGLPNDRFFAVRPEGSVSTLKIQRTERGDSAVYLCASSLSKVSYNEQFFGPGTRLTVL.